The next 16 T cell receptor beta chains were all read from a single sample in a study of T-cell memory formation after mild COVID-19. A single record per CDR3 protein comes from TCRdb applying MiXCR to the 5' RACE reads. The sample records around 400,000 distinct CDR3 sequences, about 24% being singletons. Sequencing was done on a sample of PBMCs or a T cell subset sorted from them (not recorded which). All receptors derive from an adult woman who had mild COVID-19 (a few samples of this study predate the infection). Cell type and time point are not known.

This chain connects TRBV18 to TRBJ2-3, with 10 bases that match TRBD2. Germline CDR1 and CDR2: KGHSH and LQKENI. The CDR3 loop spans 15 amino acids. Losses at the gene ends were 3 bases for V and 7 bases for J; bases not matched to a gene: 7. The CDR3 here is CASSPPSGGANTQYF. The CDR3 DNA is TGTGCCAGCTCACCCCCCAGCGGGGGGGCTAATACGCAGTATTTT.

This clonotype was recorded a few times. This chain links TRBV15 with TRBJ1-1; a possible D gene is TRBD1 (6 bases). The V gene lost 2 bases and the J gene lost 4 bases, with 14 bases spanning the gap. Germline V lookup: CDR1 LNHNV, CDR2 YYDKDF (reference sequence). CDR3 size: 15 residues. The CDR3 DNA reads as TGTGCCACCAGCAGACCCGGTGGGGGCCTCACTGAAGCTTTCTTT. As protein: CATSRPGGGLTEAFF.

This clonotype has a count of ten or more. The gene calls are TRBV7-6 and TRBJ1-1; no clear D. This CDR3 has 14 amino acids. V lost 5 bases and J 2 bases, leaving 12 bases between the germline ends. Germline-derived CDR1 and CDR2 are SGHVS and FNYEAQ. CDR3 residues: CASSPSGRNTEAFF. CDR3 in DNA: TGTGCCAGCAGCCCCTCCGGGCGAAACACTGAAGCTTTCTTT.

The chain links TRBV2 to TRBJ2-3; 9 bases agree with TRBD1. The CDR3 covers 14 residues. The V gene end was trimmed by 7 bases and the J gene end by 6 bases; junction bases not matched to a gene: 8. Germline values: CDR1 SNHLY, CDR2 FYNNEI. The CDR3 region is CASNWDRVLDTQYF. DNA for the CDR3: TGTGCCAGCAACTGGGACAGGGTTCTTGATACGCAGTATTTT.

In this sample, this clonotype turned up once. J is TRBJ1-1 and V is TRBV18; weak D call: TRBD1 (5 bases). Trimming took 2 bases from V and 5 from J, leaving 9 bases between them. This CDR3 is 13 amino acids long. The germline CDR1 and CDR2 sequences are KGHSH and LQKENI. This CDR3 is CASSPNGGTEAFF. The CDR3 region has the DNA TGTGCCAGCTCACCAAACGGGGGGACTGAAGCTTTCTTT.

This clonotype was observed a handful of times. For the CDR3, the DNA is TGTGCCAGCAGCTCCCCCGGACAGGGCTACGAGCAGTACTTC. This gives the protein CASSSPGQGYEQYF. The chain couples TRBV7-8 to TRBJ2-7, with TRBD1 matching over 8 bases. V shed 4 bases, J shed 3 bases, and the junction held 5 bases outside the gene matches. CDR1 is SGHVS, CDR2 FQNEAQ, per germline. CDR3 size: 14 residues.

This clonotype came up a few times. The genes are TRBV5-1 and TRBJ2-1; D unclear. Trimming pared 4 bases from V and 0 bases from J, leaving 11 bases between. The CDR3 loop spans 15 amino acids. CDR1 is SGHRS, CDR2 YFSETQ, per germline. CDR3 bases: TGCGCCAGCAGCCCCAGGATCGGCTCCTACAATGAGCAGTTCTTC. Translating it yields CASSPRIGSYNEQFF.

The chain couples TRBV5-6 to TRBJ1-2; 7 positions match TRBD1. The V gene's germline CDR1 is SGHDT and CDR2 YYEEEE. The CDR3 covers 15 residues. Trimming cost V 1 base and J 4 bases; bases outside gene matches: 7. CDR3 amino acids: CASSLPGQLTYGYTF. Written as DNA, the CDR3 is TGTGCCAGCAGCTTGCCGGGACAGTTAACCTATGGCTACACCTTC.

This clonotype turned up a few times. The chain couples TRBV6-5 to TRBJ2-3; D possibly corresponds to TRBD2 (6 bases). Germline CDR1 reads MNHEY; CDR2 reads SVGAGI. The CDR3 spans 16 residues. V dropped 0 bases and J dropped 2 bases, with 12 bases sitting between them. The CDR3 spells CASSYSTGGATDTQYF. The DNA of the CDR3 is TGTGCCAGCAGTTACTCTACCGGAGGGGCCACAGATACGCAGTATTTT.

A word on this clonotype: The junction departs from germline at one end; a sequencing error may be responsible. This chain joins TRBV6-6 and TRBJ2-2, with TRBD1 as a possible D gene (6 bases). This CDR3 spans 16 amino acids. Germline CDR1 is MNHNY and CDR2 is SVGAGI (reference sequence). CDR3 sequence: CASNYRVVQYTGELFF. The DNA of the CDR3 is TGTGCCAGCAATTACAGGGTGGTTCAGTACACCGGGGAGCTGTTTTTT.

This sequence joins TRBV21-1 and TRBJ2-7; the table names TRBD1, a call not compared with the DNA. TRBV21-1 is a pseudogene segment. CDR3 length: 19 amino acids. The CDR3 DNA sequence: TGTGCCAGCAGCAAAGTAAACAGGGGGCTAGCACGGCTTACCTACGAGCAGTACTTC. Amino acids: CASSKVNRGLARLTYEQYF.

The chain uses TRBV3-1 and TRBJ2-3; D call uncertain. The germline V and J ends were trimmed by 1 base and 4 bases, with 9 bases remaining between them. The CDR3 has 14 residues. Per the germline V gene, CDR1 is LGHDT and CDR2 is YNNKEL (reference sequence). CDR3 sequence: CASSQAAKADTQYF. The DNA of the CDR3 is TGTGCCAGCAGCCAAGCCGCGAAGGCAGATACGCAGTATTTT.

This clonotype has only a few counts. The chain uses TRBV3-1 and TRBJ1-2; TRBD1 might be the D (6 bases). The CDR3 is 15 amino acids. Germline lookup yields CDR1 LGHDT and CDR2 YNNKEL (reference sequence). Trimming stripped 3 bases from V and 6 bases from J, with 17 bases between. CDR3 nucleotide sequence: TGTGCCAGCAGCCATGGACAGTCCCGGACGAATGGCTACACCTTC. Its translation: CASSHGQSRTNGYTF.

This clonotype has only a few counts. This sequence joins TRBV7-2 and TRBJ2-1; D is perhaps TRBD2 (6 bases). Germline assignment: CDR1 SGHTA and CDR2 FQGNSA. The CDR3 is made up of 16 amino acids. The V gene lost 1 base and the J gene lost 5 bases, with 15 bases spanning the gap. CDR3 sequence: CASSLVEGVGHNEQFF. Written as DNA, the CDR3 is TGTGCCAGCAGCTTAGTGGAGGGAGTGGGGCACAATGAGCAGTTCTTC.

A few counts support this clonotype. This chain uses TRBV4-3 with TRBJ2-7; weak D call: TRBD1 (6 bases). The CDR3 has 15 amino acids. V was clipped by 5 bases and J by 6 bases, with 20 bases between them. Germline V lookup: CDR1 LGHNA, CDR2 YSLEER. CDR3 nucleotides: TGCGCCAGCAGCGGATCCGCTGGGGGCCTTGGCGAGCAGTACTTC. Encoded protein: CASSGSAGGLGEQYF.

In this sample, this clonotype turned up a few times. This chain uses TRBV12-3 or TRBV12-4 with TRBJ2-3; 7 bases are shared with TRBD1. The CDR3 length is 14 residues. Trimming took 5 bases from V and 5 from J; bases not matched to a gene: 7. The CDR3 DNA follows: TGTGCCAGCAGTAAAGGACAGGTACAAGATACGCAGTATTTT. It yields the protein CASSKGQVQDTQYF.